The 30 T cell receptor beta chains listed next were all sequenced from one sample in a study of T-cell reconstitution after alpha-beta-depleted transplantation in children. Library preparation (for TCRbeta) was performed with unique molecular identifiers. Each CDR3 protein is one row after TCRdb ran MiXCR on the PCR reads. The table includes around 340,000 distinct CDR3 sequences, about an eighth detected once. Sequenced here: PBMCs, sampled from the stem cell graft. These receptors were obtained from a human donor who donated a stem cell graft to a child with Fanconi anemia.

This clonotype was detected many times. The gene calls are TRBV2 and TRBJ2-3, with 9 positions matching TRBD2. The CDR3 covers 14 residues. Germline V gene data show CDR1 as SNHLY and CDR2 as FYNNEI. J gave up 1 base and V 4 bases, and 0 bases lay outside the gene matches. The CDR3 spells CASSASGGTDTQYF. CDR3 DNA sequence: TGTGCCAGCAGTGCTAGCGGGGGCACAGATACGCAGTATTTT.

CDR3 protein: CASSLDPAGPLSNEQFF. The CDR3 DNA reads as TGCGCCAGCAGCTTGGACCCTGCAGGGCCCCTAAGCAATGAGCAGTTCTTC. The genes are TRBV5-1 and TRBJ2-1; a weak D match, TRBD1 (5 bases). The CDR3 length is 17 residues. CDR1 SGHRS and CDR2 YFSETQ come from the germline V gene. V was clipped by 0 bases and J by 6 bases, with 19 bases between them.

At least ten counts were recorded for this clonotype. The chain uses TRBV29-1 and TRBJ1-1, with a possible D match to TRBD1 (5 bases). The CDR3 covers 14 residues. CDR1 SQVTM and CDR2 ANQGSEA come from the germline V gene. Trimming left V 1 base short and J 5 bases short, with 14 bases between. CDR3 nucleotides: TGCAGCGTTGAAGTCCCGGGGGTCCGTACTGAAGCTTTCTTT. Protein sequence: CSVEVPGVRTEAFF.

This clonotype was recorded at least ten times. CDR3 in DNA: TGTGCCAGCACTCCGGGGGGGCCGCAAGAGACCCAGTACTTC. It specifies CASTPGGPQETQYF. The chain recombines TRBV6-5 with TRBJ2-5, with 8 bases fitting TRBD2. This CDR3 has 14 residues. The germline V gene encodes CDR1 MNHEY and CDR2 SVGAGI. The V gene end was trimmed by 7 bases and the J gene end by 2 bases; junction bases not matched to a gene: 6.

This sequence joins TRBV6-1 and TRBJ1-1; D is perhaps TRBD1 (5 bases). The CDR3 extends over 13 amino acids. Germline V gives CDR1 MNHNS, CDR2 SASEGT. With 6 bases removed from V and 5 bases from J, the gap between germline ends came to 13 bases. The CDR3 DNA is TGTGCCAGCAGCCCCTGGGGGGGAACTGAAGCTTTCTTT. It specifies CASSPWGGTEAFF.

The chain is built from TRBV28 and TRBJ2-4; D gene uncertain. This CDR3 has 15 amino acids. The V and J ends lost 4 bases and 0 bases respectively, with 10 bases between them. CDR1 is MDHEN and CDR2 is SYDVKM in the germline V gene. The CDR3 protein is CASSSLLGAKNIQYF. The CDR3 nucleotides are TGTGCCAGCAGTTCCCTACTTGGAGCCAAAAACATTCAGTACTTC.

There are many counts of this clonotype. V and J are TRBV5-1 and TRBJ1-1, with TRBD1 identical over 9 bases. The CDR3 contains 15 residues. With V trimmed by 6 bases and J by 2 bases, 8 bases remained unmatched. CDR1 is SGHRS and CDR2 is YFSETQ in the germline V gene. CDR3 nucleotides: TGCGCCAGCAATCTCCTGACAGGGGGAAACACTGAAGCTTTCTTT. It specifies CASNLLTGGNTEAFF.

This sequence joins TRBV28 and TRBJ2-7; D remains ambiguous. CDR3 length: 18 residues. Germline values: CDR1 MDHEN, CDR2 SYDVKM. V was shortened by 7 bases and J by 0 bases, with 25 bases between the two germline ends. The CDR3 DNA follows: TGTGCCAGCACCACCTCCGGCAGATTAACGAAAAACTCCTACGAGCAGTACTTC. Protein product: CASTTSGRLTKNSYEQYF.

This chain links TRBV5-1 with TRBJ2-5; TRBD1 might be the D (8 bases). In germline, CDR1 is SGHRS, CDR2 YFSETQ. Trimming took off 3 bases at V and 1 base at J, with 16 bases between the two ends. The CDR3 is made up of 16 amino acids. In nucleotides, the CDR3 is TGCGCCAGCAGCTGGAACAGGGGGGGATCCCAAGAGACCCAGTACTTC. Translation gives CASSWNRGGSQETQYF. The entire variable domain, with the rest obtained from reference TRBV5-1 and TRBJ2-5, is as follows: KAGVTQTPRYLIKTRGQQVTLSCSPISGHRSVSWYQQTPGQGLQFLFEYFSETQRNKGNFPGRFSGRQFSNSRSEMNVSTLELGDSALYLCASSWNRGGSQETQYFGPGTRLLVL.

This clonotype was detected only a few times. The V and J genes are TRBV7-9 and TRBJ2-5; 11 bases fit TRBD2. CDR1 and CDR2 from the germline V gene are SEHNR and FQNEAQ (reference sequence). The CDR3 covers 16 residues. Losses at the gene ends were 1 base for V and 4 bases for J; bases not matched to a gene: 5. CDR3 sequence reads: CASSLDSGGAAETQYF. In nucleotides, the CDR3 is TGTGCCAGCAGCTTAGATAGCGGGGGGGCCGCAGAGACCCAGTACTTC.

This chain links TRBV4-3 with TRBJ1-5; no clear D gene. Trimming removed 0 bases at V and 7 bases at J, with 10 bases between. The CDR3 loop spans 14 amino acids. The germline CDR1 and CDR2 sequences are LGHNA and YSLEER. CDR3 DNA sequence: TGCGCCAGCAGCCAAGAATGGGGTCAACAGCCCCAGCATTTT. Protein sequence: CASSQEWGQQPQHF.

The chain couples TRBV15 to TRBJ2-7; tentatively, D is TRBD2 (6 bases). Germline CDR1 reads LNHNV; CDR2 reads YYDKDF (reference sequence). The length of the CDR3 is 15 residues. The V end was cut by 3 bases, the J end by 3 bases, with 15 bases between. In DNA, the CDR3 is TGTGCCACCAGCAGGGGATCGGGGGACTTCTACGAGCAGTACGTC. This encodes CATSRGSGDFYEQYV.

The chain carries TRBV29-1 and TRBJ1-5, with TRBD1 as a possible D gene (6 bases). The CDR3 is 13 amino acids. V was clipped by 4 bases and J by 5 bases, with 12 bases between them. CDR1 is SQVTM and CDR2 is ANQGSEA in the germline V gene. The chain's CDR3 is CSVGSPGDQPQHF. CDR3 DNA sequence: TGCAGCGTTGGGAGCCCAGGGGATCAGCCCCAGCATTTT.

This clonotype has only a few counts. V is TRBV20-1 and J is TRBJ2-4; D is unresolved. Germline CDR1 DFQATT, CDR2 SNEGSKA (reference sequence). The V end was cut by 7 bases, the J end by 8 bases, with 21 bases between. The CDR3 is 14 amino acids. The CDR3 loop reads CSGVPRSYRHIQYF. CDR3 sequence (DNA): TGCAGTGGAGTCCCCAGGTCTTACAGACACATTCAGTACTTC.

The chain links TRBV10-3 to TRBJ1-1, with D possibly matching TRBD1 (5 bases). With 0 bases removed from V and 1 base from J, the gap between germline ends came to 15 bases. The CDR3 loop spans 17 amino acids. The germline V gene has CDR1 ENHRY and CDR2 SYGVKD. The CDR3, as DNA: TGTGCCATCAGTGAGTCGGGTAGAGGGGCGGGGAACACTGAAGCTTTCTTT. Protein product: CAISESGRGAGNTEAFF.

The chain has TRBV12-3 or TRBV12-4 and TRBJ1-1; the D gene is possibly TRBD1 (6 bases). V lost 4 bases to trimming and J lost 8 bases, with 14 bases between them. The CDR3 is 13 amino acids. The CDR3 region has the DNA TGTGCCAGCAGTTCAAACCTACAGGGAGAAGCTTTCTTT. This translates into CASSSNLQGEAFF.

Many counts were recorded for this clonotype. This rearrangement joins TRBV30 to TRBJ2-7, with TRBD2 identical over 11 bases. There are 12 residues in the CDR3. Trimming at V came to 3 bases and at J to 5 bases, leaving 0 bases not matched to a gene. Germline loops: CDR1 GTSNPN, CDR2 SVGIG (reference sequence). The CDR3 loop reads CAWRTSGNEQYF. The CDR3 DNA follows: TGTGCCTGGAGGACTAGCGGGAACGAGCAGTACTTC.

The CDR3, as DNA: TGCAGTGCTACGCGAACTAACTCTGGAAACACCATATATTTT. It is translated as CSATRTNSGNTIYF. The chain employs TRBV20-1 and TRBJ1-3; D ambiguous. Germline V gives CDR1 DFQATT, CDR2 SNEGSKA (reference sequence). Trimming took 4 bases from V and 0 from J, leaving 10 bases between them. This CDR3 has 14 amino acids.

The chain has TRBV7-8 and TRBJ2-5; 7 bases match TRBD2. V dropped 8 bases and J dropped 1; count of bases not matched to a gene: 16. This CDR3 spans 17 amino acids. The germline CDR1 and CDR2 sequences are SGHVS and FQNEAQ. CDR3 amino acids: CASGYPSGGSLQETQYF. The CDR3, as DNA: TGTGCCAGCGGTTATCCCTCGGGCGGGAGCCTCCAAGAGACCCAGTACTTC.

This clonotype was observed a handful of times. This chain connects TRBV2 to TRBJ1-5; D may be TRBD1 (5 bases). Germline V gives CDR1 SNHLY, CDR2 FYNNEI. The ends were cut back, 10 bases at V and 0 bases at J, with 16 bases in the middle. The CDR3 has 15 amino acids. CDR3: CATKRDLDSNQPQHF. The CDR3 DNA follows: TGTGCCACCAAGAGGGACCTCGATAGCAATCAGCCCCAGCATTTT.

This chain uses TRBV20-1 with TRBJ2-3; 11 bases match TRBD2. The J segment lost 4 bases and the V segment lost 3 bases, leaving 6 bases of the junction unmatched. The CDR3 consists of 15 residues. Germline V gives CDR1 DFQATT, CDR2 SNEGSKA (reference sequence). The CDR3 protein is CSARNLAGGPDTQYF. CDR3 in DNA: TGCAGTGCTAGGAATCTAGCGGGGGGCCCAGATACGCAGTATTTT.

In its sample, this clonotype was seen a few times. The chain uses TRBV16 and TRBJ1-2, with D uncertain. Germline V gene lookup returns CDR1 KGHSY and CDR2 FQNENV. The CDR3 totals 13 residues. Trimming pared 7 bases from V and 10 bases from J, leaving 19 bases between. The CDR3 region is CASTLNPGGYYTF. The CDR3 bases are TGTGCCAGCACCCTCAATCCGGGCGGTTACTACACCTTC.

This clonotype has only a few counts. This chain connects TRBV6-5 to TRBJ1-6; 7 positions match TRBD1. The CDR3 contains 14 residues. Trimming cost V 2 bases and J 9 bases; bases outside gene matches: 4. From germline, CDR1 is MNHEY and CDR2 SVGAGI. In nucleotides, the CDR3 is TGTGCCAGCAGTTACCGGGACAGAACTTCACCCCTCCACTTT. Protein product: CASSYRDRTSPLHF.

Only a few counts were recorded for this clonotype. The chain couples TRBV12-3 or TRBV12-4 to TRBJ2-3; TRBD2 matches 10 bases. V dropped 1 base and J dropped 2; count of bases not matched to a gene: 3. The CDR3 loop spans 16 amino acids. Written as DNA, the CDR3 is TGTGCCAGCAGTTTAGGTACTAGCGGGAACACAGATACGCAGTATTTT. This encodes CASSLGTSGNTDTQYF.

This clonotype was counted a few times. This clone may be a read error of a much larger clone one base away. The rearrangement links TRBV5-6 to TRBJ2-1; no clear D gene. CDR1 and CDR2 (germline): SGHDT, YYEEEE. V lost 2 bases and J lost 6, with 3 bases in between. The CDR3 loop spans 11 amino acids. Here the CDR3 reads CASSFFNEQFF. DNA for the CDR3: TGTGCCAGCAGCTTTTTCAATGAGCAGTTCTTC.

This clonotype was seen a handful of times. This rearrangement joins TRBV27 to TRBJ1-1; no clear D gene. The germline V gene encodes CDR1 MNHEY and CDR2 SMNVEV (reference sequence). This CDR3 is built from 14 residues. V was shortened by 5 bases and J by 1 base, with 11 bases between the two germline ends. DNA for the CDR3: TGTGCCAGCAGTCCCCTCGTACGGAACACTGAAGCTTTCTTT. Translating it yields CASSPLVRNTEAFF.

This clonotype was counted between two and nine times. The chain carries TRBV14 and TRBJ1-3, with a possible D match to TRBD1 (6 bases). The V end was cut by 5 bases, the J end by 4 bases, with 9 bases between. The CDR3 length is 13 residues. CDR1 and CDR2 (germline): SGHDN, FVKESK. In nucleotides, the CDR3 is TGTGCCAGCAGCGCACAGGGCGGAAACACCATATATTTT. Protein: CASSAQGGNTIYF.

In its sample, this clonotype was seen many times. The V and J genes are TRBV5-1 and TRBJ1-1; 7 bases align to TRBD1. With 1 base clipped from V and 2 bases from J, the junction kept 5 bases outside the gene matches. This CDR3 contains 15 residues. Germline CDR1 SGHRS, CDR2 YFSETQ. CDR3 amino acids: CASSLRGGGNTEAFF. DNA for the CDR3: TGCGCCAGCAGCTTGCGTGGAGGGGGCAACACTGAAGCTTTCTTT.

The chain recombines TRBV6-2 or TRBV6-3 with TRBJ2-2; D gene ambiguous. Per germline, CDR1 MNHEY and CDR2 SVGEGT. This CDR3 region has 14 residues. The V gene lost 3 bases and the J gene lost 1 base, with 6 bases spanning the gap. CDR3 loop: CASSYALNTGELFF. In DNA, the CDR3 is TGTGCCAGCAGTTATGCACTGAACACCGGGGAGCTGTTTTTT.

This clonotype has at least ten counts. The chain couples TRBV2 to TRBJ2-1; 10 positions agree with TRBD1. The V and J ends lost 6 bases and 9 bases, in that order; junction bases with no gene match: 14. This CDR3 comprises 16 residues. Per the germline V gene, CDR1 is SNHLY and CDR2 is FYNNEI. CDR3 bases: TGTGCCAGCAGCCGGGACAGGGGAAACACTCGGGGTGAGCAGTTCTTC. This codes for CASSRDRGNTRGEQFF.